This is a list of T cell receptor beta chains from one sample in a study of Ad26.COV2.S vaccination and SARS-CoV-2 variants. Measured with immunoSEQ multiplex PCR; TCRdb has only the in-frame clones, and not every one. The data contain 300,000 to 500,000 clones, approximately 91% of them singletons. The source material was peripheral blood, sampled in a trial of Ad26.COV2.S vaccine versus placebo. The source of these receptors is a person between 18 and 65 years old who received the Ad26.COV2.S COVID-19 vaccine or a placebo. CDR3s include the opening cysteine and the closing phenylalanine or tryptophan. The D gene is left open where the match is weak. Not all rows give a size; the values are once, few, many and, for expanded clones, a class.

D	V	J	size	CDR3	DNA
TRBD1	TRBV5-1	TRBJ2-3	-	CASNKGTASTDTQYF	TGCGCCAGCAACAAAGGGACAGCTAGCACAGATACGCAGTATTTT
TRBD1	TRBV2	TRBJ1-2	once	CASIGQGVYYGYTF	TGTGCCAGCATTGGACAGGGAGTATACTATGGCTACACCTTC
-	TRBV5-6	TRBJ1-5	once	CASNKRNQPQHF	TGTGCCAGCAACAAAAGGAATCAGCCCCAGCATTTT
TRBD1	TRBV4-1	TRBJ1-4	-	CASRQLAPGQGREKLFF	TGCGCCAGCAGGCAACTAGCCCCGGGACAGGGGAGGGAAAAACTGTTTTTT
-	TRBV19	TRBJ1-2	-	CASSSDRINYGYTF	TGTGCCAGTAGCTCCGACAGGATCAACTATGGCTACACCTTC
-	TRBV4-1	TRBJ1-2	-	CASSQEGLVYGYTF	TGCGCCAGCAGCCAAGAGGGGTTGGTCTATGGCTACACCTTC
-	TRBV4-1	TRBJ1-1	-	CASSQIGDGGPRAFF	TGCGCCAGCAGCCAAATTGGGGATGGGGGGCCGAGAGCTTTCTTT
-	TRBV21-1	TRBJ1-2	once	CASSKGGTKGFEYGYTF	TGTGCCAGCAGCAAAGGGGGGACGAAGGGGTTTGAGTATGGCTACACCTTC
-	TRBV6-6	TRBJ1-1	-	CASSLSRATEAFF	TGTGCCAGCAGCTTGTCAAGGGCCACTGAAGCTTTCTTT
TRBD1	TRBV5-6	TRBJ1-1	-	CASESGGASEAFF	TGTGCCAGCGAATCAGGGGGCGCGAGTGAAGCTTTCTTT
TRBD1	TRBV6-2/TRBV6-3	TRBJ1-6	-	CASSPTGQATSPLHF	TGTGCCAGCAGCCCCACCGGACAGGCAACTTCACCCCTCCACTTT
-	TRBV6-1	TRBJ1-4	-	CASSEIWVGTRGNEKLFF	TGTGCCAGCAGTGAAATCTGGGTGGGCACCCGAGGGAATGAAAAACTGTTTTTT
TRBD2	TRBV25-1	TRBJ2-6	-	CASGGGPSSGANVLTF	TGTGCCAGCGGGGGGGGACCGAGCTCTGGGGCCAACGTCCTGACTTTC
TRBD1	TRBV7-6	TRBJ2-4	-	CASSLEIRTGGTVAKNIQYF	TGTGCCAGCAGCTTAGAAATAAGGACAGGGGGAACCGTAGCCAAAAACATTCAGTACTTC
-	TRBV19	TRBJ1-5	once	CASSQGTQPQHF	TGTGCCAGTAGTCAGGGCACTCAGCCCCAGCATTTT
-	TRBV3-1/TRBV3-2	TRBJ2-4	-	CASSQGRVNIQYF	TGTGCCAGCAGCCAGGGACGTGTAAACATTCAGTACTTC
TRBD2	TRBV7-8	TRBJ2-5	-	CASSGLAGVFYQETQYF	TGTGCCAGCAGCGGACTAGCGGGGGTTTTTTACCAAGAGACCCAGTACTTC
-	TRBV2	TRBJ1-2	-	CASRVPSDRSETYGYTF	TGTGCCAGCCGTGTACCTTCCGACAGGAGTGAGACCTATGGCTACACCTTC
-	TRBV19	TRBJ1-3	once	CASSPLGVEGNTIYF	TGTGCCAGTAGTCCCCTGGGCGTGGAAGGAAACACCATATATTTT
-	TRBV3-1/TRBV3-2	TRBJ2-5	-	CASSLPGAGAGTQYF	TGTGCCAGCAGCCTCCCGGGGGCGGGGGCGGGGACCCAGTACTTC
-	TRBV5-1	TRBJ2-3	-	CASSLAGDTQYF	TGCGCCAGCAGCTTGGCCGGAGATACGCAGTATTTT